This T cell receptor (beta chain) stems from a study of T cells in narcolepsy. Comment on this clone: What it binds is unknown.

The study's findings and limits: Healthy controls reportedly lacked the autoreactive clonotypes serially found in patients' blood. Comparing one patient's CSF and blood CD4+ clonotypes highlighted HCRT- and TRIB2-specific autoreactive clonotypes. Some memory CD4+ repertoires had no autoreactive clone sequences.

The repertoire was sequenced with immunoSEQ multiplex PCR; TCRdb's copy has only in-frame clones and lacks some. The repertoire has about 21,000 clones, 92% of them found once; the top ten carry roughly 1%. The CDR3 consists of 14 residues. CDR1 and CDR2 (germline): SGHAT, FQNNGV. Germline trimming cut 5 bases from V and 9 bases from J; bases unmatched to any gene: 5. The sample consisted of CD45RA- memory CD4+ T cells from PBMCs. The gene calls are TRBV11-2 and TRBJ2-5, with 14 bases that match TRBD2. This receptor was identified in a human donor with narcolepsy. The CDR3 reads CASSAGLAGAPQYF. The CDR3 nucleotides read TGTGCCAGCAGCGCGGGACTAGCGGGAGCCCCCCAGTACTTC. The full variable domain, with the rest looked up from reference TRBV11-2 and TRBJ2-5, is EAGVAQSPRYKIIEKRQSVAFWCNPISGHATLYWYQQILGQGPKLLIQFQNNGVVDDSQLPKDRFSAERLKGVDSTLKIQPAKLEDSAVYLCASSAGLAGAPQYFGPGTRLLVL.